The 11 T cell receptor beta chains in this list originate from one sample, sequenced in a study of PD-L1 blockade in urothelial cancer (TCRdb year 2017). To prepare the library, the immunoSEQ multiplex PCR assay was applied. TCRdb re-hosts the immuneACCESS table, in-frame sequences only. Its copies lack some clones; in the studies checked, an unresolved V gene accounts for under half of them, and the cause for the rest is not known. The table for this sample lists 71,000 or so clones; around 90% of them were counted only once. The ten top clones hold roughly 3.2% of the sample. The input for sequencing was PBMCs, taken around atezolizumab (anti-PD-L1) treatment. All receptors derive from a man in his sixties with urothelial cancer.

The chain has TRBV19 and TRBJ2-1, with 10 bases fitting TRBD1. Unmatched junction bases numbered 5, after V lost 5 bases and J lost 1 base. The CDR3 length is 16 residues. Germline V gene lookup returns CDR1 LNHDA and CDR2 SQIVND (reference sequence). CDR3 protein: CASSARDRGSYNEQFF. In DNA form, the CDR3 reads TGTGCCAGTAGTGCCCGGGACAGGGGTTCCTACAATGAGCAGTTCTTC.

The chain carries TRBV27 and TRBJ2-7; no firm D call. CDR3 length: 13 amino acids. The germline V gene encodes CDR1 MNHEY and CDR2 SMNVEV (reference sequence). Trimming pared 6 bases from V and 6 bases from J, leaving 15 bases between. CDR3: CASRNLLRFEQYF. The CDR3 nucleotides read TGTGCCAGCAGAAATCTCCTACGATTCGAGCAGTACTTC.

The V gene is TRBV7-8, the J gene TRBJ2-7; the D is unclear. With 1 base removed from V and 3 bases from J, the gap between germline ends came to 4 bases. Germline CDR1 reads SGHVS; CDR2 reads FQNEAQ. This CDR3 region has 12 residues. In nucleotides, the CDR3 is TGTGCCAGCAGCTTAGACTACTACGAGCAGTACTTC. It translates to CASSLDYYEQYF.

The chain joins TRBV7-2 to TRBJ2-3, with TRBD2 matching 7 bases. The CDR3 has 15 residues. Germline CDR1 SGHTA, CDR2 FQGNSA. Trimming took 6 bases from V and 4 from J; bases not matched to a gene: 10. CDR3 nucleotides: TGTGCCAGCAGTCGGGGCCAGCGGGATGCAGATACGCAGTATTTT. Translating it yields CASSRGQRDADTQYF. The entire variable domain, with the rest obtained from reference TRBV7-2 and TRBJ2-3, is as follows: GAGVSQSPSNKVTEKGKDVELRCDPISGHTALYWYRQSLGQGLEFLIYFQGNSAPDKSGLPSDRFSAERTGGSVSTLTIQRTQQEDSAVYLCASSRGQRDADTQYFGPGTRLTVL.

In DNA form, the CDR3 reads TGTGCCAGCAGCTGGACAGGTTATATTCCTATTGACTATGGCTACACCTTC. It translates to CASSWTGYIPIDYGYTF. The V call is TRBV7-7, the J call TRBJ1-2; TRBD1 agrees at 7 bases. V lost 4 bases, J lost 3 bases, and 14 bases stayed unmatched. This CDR3 spans 17 amino acids. CDR1 and CDR2 (germline): SSHAT, FNYEAQ (reference sequence).

The CDR3 bases are TGTGCCAGCAGCTTAAAGGGGTCTGGGGGCCTAAACACCGGGGAGCTGTTTTTT. Translating it yields CASSLKGSGGLNTGELFF. The chain carries TRBV7-3 and TRBJ2-2, with D tentatively TRBD1 (6 bases). The germline V and J ends were trimmed by 1 base and 2 bases, with 17 bases remaining between them. Germline assignment: CDR1 SGHTA and CDR2 FQGTGA. The length of the CDR3 is 18 residues.

The CDR3 region has the DNA TGTGCCAGCAACCCAGGAGGAAGAGCTGAAGCTTTCTTT. Protein sequence: CASNPGGRAEAFF. The chain is built from TRBV28 and TRBJ1-1; D unclear. This CDR3 has 13 residues. Germline V gene sequence: CDR1 MDHEN, CDR2 SYDVKM. The V and J ends lost 7 bases and 6 bases respectively, with 15 bases between them.

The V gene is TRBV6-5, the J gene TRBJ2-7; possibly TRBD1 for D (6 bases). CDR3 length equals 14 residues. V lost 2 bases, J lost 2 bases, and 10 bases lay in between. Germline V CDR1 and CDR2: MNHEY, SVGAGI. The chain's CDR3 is CASSYRGTPYEQYF. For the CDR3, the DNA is TGTGCCAGCAGTTACAGGGGGACACCCTACGAGCAGTACTTC.

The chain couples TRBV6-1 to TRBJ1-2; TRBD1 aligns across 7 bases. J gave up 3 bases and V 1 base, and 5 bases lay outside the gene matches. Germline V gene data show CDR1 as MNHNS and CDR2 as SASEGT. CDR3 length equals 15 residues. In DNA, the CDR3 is TGTGCCAGCAGTGAAGGACAGGGCAGGGACTATGGCTACACCTTC. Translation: CASSEGQGRDYGYTF.

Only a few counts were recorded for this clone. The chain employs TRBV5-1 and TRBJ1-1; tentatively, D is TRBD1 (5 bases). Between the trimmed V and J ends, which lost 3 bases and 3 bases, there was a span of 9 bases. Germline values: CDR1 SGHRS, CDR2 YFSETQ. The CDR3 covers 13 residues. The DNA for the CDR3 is TGCGCCAGCAGCTATGACAGTGACACTGAAGCTTTCTTT. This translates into CASSYDSDTEAFF.

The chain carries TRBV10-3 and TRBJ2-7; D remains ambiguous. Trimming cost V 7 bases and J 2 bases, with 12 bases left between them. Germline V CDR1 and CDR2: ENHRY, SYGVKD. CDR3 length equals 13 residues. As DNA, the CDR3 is TGTGCCATCAAACCCGGGTCGGCCTACGAGCAGTACTTC. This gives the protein CAIKPGSAYEQYF.